Reported below is one T cell receptor beta chain. The CDR3 is 17 amino acids. V was trimmed by 0 bases and J by 4 bases, leaving 17 bases between them. Germline lookup yields CDR1 MGHRA and CDR2 YSYEKL. Donors comprised only Caucasian adults living in Nashville, Tennessee. This sample is drawn from a study of shared clonotypes between healthy human individuals. An assay was performed, and its level was deep. Profiled with immunoSEQ multiplex PCR; TCRdb holds only in-frame clones, not every one. Among 2 million to 2.5 million clones listed, around 95% were seen once. This chain joins TRBV4-1 and TRBJ2-3; D is uncertain. The receptor was derived from a man in his late teens or twenties in good health. Sequencing used naive CD4+ T cells sorted from blood. Subset of the sample: CD45RA+ positively selected. DNA for the CDR3: TGCGCCAGCAGCCAAGATCCCATGCGCCTAGGCTCAGATACGCAGTATTTT. Translation gives CASSQDPMRLGSDTQYF.